The present T cell receptor beta chain was sequenced within a study of cytomegalovirus exposure and HLA in healthy donors. PCR primers comprised 60 Vbeta and 13 Jbeta primers. Clones were sequenced by immunoSEQ multiplex PCR, and TCRdb holds only the in-frame ones, with some missing. This table has around 190,000 clones, roughly 86% appearing once. A remark on this clone: Its specificity is not known.

Study-level points and caveats: In a later analysis, several top co-occurrence clusters appeared linked to parvovirus B19, influenza, CMV and Epstein-Barr virus. Previously analyzed data showed that most TCR beta V segments were productive at a frequency of about 90% or about 30%. It was taken for granted in presence/absence analyses that sequencing depth across donors was roughly uniform. Later analysis indicated greater clonal expansion among HLA-associated TCR beta chains than among equally common other chains.

The CDR3 length is 14 residues. Germline assignment: CDR1 SGHRS and CDR2 YFSETQ. The V gene is TRBV5-1, the J gene TRBJ2-6; possible D gene TRBD2, 5 bases. This clonotype originated in a man in his forties in good health and CMV-seropositive. The sequenced sample consisted of PBMCs. CDR3 nucleotides: TGCGCAAGTACTAGGGCGGGTGGGGCCAACGTCCTGACTTTC. Its protein is CASTRAGGANVLTF. Looking up the rest from reference TRBV5-1 and TRBJ2-6 gives the full variable domain: KAGVTQTPRYLIKTRGQQVTLSCSPISGHRSVSWYQQTPGQGLQFLFEYFSETQRNKGNFPGRFSGRQFSNSRSEMNVSTLELGDSALYLCASTRAGGANVLTFGAGSRLTVL.